This TCR beta chain was identified in a study of regulatory T cells in long-lasting Graves disease. This clonotype was picked up many times. Construction of TCR beta libraries relied on iRepertoire HTBI primers and on Arm-PCR targeting CDR3 regions. Authors' analysis steps: Sample data revealed fewer than 70 TRBV and over eleven TRBJ segments. TCRdb recomputed calls from the multiplex PCR reads with MiXCR, one row per CDR3 protein. TCRdb's processing, not the authors', yielded these V and J calls. This table holds 350,000 to 500,000 distinct CDR3 sequences, 12% to 15% found once. Regarding time point: newly diagnosed GD, antithyroid drugs for less than 3 months. The TCR library was made from RNA extracted from PBMCs. V dropped 4 bases and J dropped 1; count of bases not matched to a gene: 14. Germline assignment: CDR1 MDHEN and CDR2 SYDVKM. The CDR3 covers 18 residues. This same sample was also taken into another study, of T cells in Graves' hyperthyroidism and ophthalmopathy.

Sequences were derived from peripheral blood mononuclear cells (PBMCs), sampled at new diagnosis, from a patient treated with antithyroid drugs. The gene calls are TRBV28 and TRBJ2-3; 7 bases match TRBD1. The TCR comes from a woman in her forties or fifties with Graves disease. In DNA, the CDR3 is TGTGCCAGCAGTTGGGAAGGGACAGTCCTAGGGGGCACAGATACGCAGTATTTT. This encodes CASSWEGTVLGGTDTQYF.